This T cell receptor beta chain originates from a study of vaccination effects on CD4 cells after COVID-19. Study background: Post-vaccine sampling took place a median of 72 days after the second dose.

Study outcomes and limitations: Early timepoints after infection were absent, and convalescent patients were few in the study. Healthy vaccine recipients' vaccine-induced clones were almost all SARS-CoV-2 mono-reactive.

With the ViraFEST assay, the study expanded antigen-specific CD4+ T cells using viral peptide pools, then sequenced them. Isolating CD4+ T cells followed about 10 days of culture. Vaccine administered to participants consisted of two doses of either BNT162b2 or mRNA-1273. They grew under 2.5 million PBMC in each well, adding around 10 IU/ml IL-2 and about 9.9 ug/ml peptides. Regarding this clone: Its antigen remains unknown.

Clones were read by immunoSEQ multiplex PCR, and TCRdb kept only the in-frame ones, dropping some. The sample contains nearly 30,000 clones, 74% of which appear only once. The CDR3 loop spans 15 amino acids. Germline V gene data show CDR1 as SGHRS and CDR2 as YFSETQ. Trimming removed 0 bases from V and 4 bases from J, with 13 bases in between. V and J are TRBV5-1 and TRBJ1-2; D unclear. This sequence was found in a human donor who received a COVID-19 vaccine. The sequencing here drew on CD4+ T cells from PBMCs cultured with HCoV-OC43 spike peptides, taken after COVID-19 vaccination. The subset is: HCoV-OC43 spike overlapping peptide pool stimulation. Here the CDR3 reads CASSLDGSLIYGYTF. The CDR3 DNA follows: TGCGCCAGCAGCTTGGACGGATCCTTGATCTATGGCTACACCTTC. Full variable domain (remainder filled in from reference TRBV5-1 and TRBJ1-2): KAGVTQTPRYLIKTRGQQVTLSCSPISGHRSVSWYQQTPGQGLQFLFEYFSETQRNKGNFPGRFSGRQFSNSRSEMNVSTLELGDSALYLCASSLDGSLIYGYTFGSGTRLTVV.